A selection of T cell receptor beta chains follows, all from one sample in a study of cytomegalovirus exposure and HLA in healthy donors. Sequenced by immunoSEQ multiplex PCR; TCRdb stores in-frame clones only, minus some. The sample yields approximately 85,000 clones, about four fifths seen once. Sequencing was performed on PBMCs. The receptors originated from a man aged 50-59 years in good health and CMV-seropositive. CDR3s include the opening cysteine and the closing phenylalanine or tryptophan. D genes are given only for firm matches. Rows give clone size only sometimes, using once, few, many, or a class for an expanded clone.

j_call,clone_size,d_call,v_call,cdr3_aa,cdr3_nt
TRBJ2-1,NA,TRBD1,TRBV7-2,CASSAAGGTYNEQFF,TGTGCCAGCAGCGCAGCAGGGGGAACCTACAATGAGCAGTTCTTC
TRBJ2-7,NA,NA,TRBV5-1,CASSLGSGEQYF,TGCGCCAGCAGCTTGGGTTCAGGAGAGCAGTACTTC
TRBJ2-3,NA,NA,TRBV5-4,CASSLGAGLREDTQYF,TGTGCCAGCAGCTTGGGTGCGGGACTCAGGGAAGATACGCAGTATTTT
TRBJ1-2,NA,TRBD1,TRBV7-9,CASSLGIGQDLDGYTF,TGTGCCAGCAGCTTAGGAATAGGACAGGATCTAGATGGCTACACCTTC
TRBJ2-1,NA,NA,TRBV29-1,CSVDGKGDNEQFF,TGCAGCGTTGACGGGAAGGGGGACAATGAGCAGTTCTTC
TRBJ2-2,few,TRBD2,TRBV9,CASSTSGRANTGELFF,TGTGCCAGCAGCACTAGCGGGAGGGCGAACACCGGGGAGCTGTTTTTT
TRBJ1-1,NA,NA,TRBV19,CATGGGNTEAFF,TGTGCCACTGGAGGCGGGAACACTGAAGCTTTCTTT
TRBJ2-5,NA,TRBD2,TRBV5-4,CASSWSGIAETQYF,TGTGCCAGCAGCTGGAGCGGGATAGCAGAGACCCAGTACTTC
TRBJ1-1,NA,NA,TRBV2,CASSEQGRNTEAFF,TGTGCCAGCAGTGAACAGGGGCGGAACACTGAAGCTTTCTTT
TRBJ2-3,NA,NA,TRBV5-1,CASKLAEPTDTQYF,TGCGCCAGCAAGTTGGCCGAACCCACAGATACGCAGTATTTT
TRBJ2-1,NA,TRBD2,TRBV29-1,CSAGTSGWHNEQFF,TGCAGCGCCGGGACTAGCGGGTGGCACAATGAGCAGTTCTTC
TRBJ2-7,NA,TRBD1,TRBV5-1,CASSIGTATYEQYF,TGCGCCAGCAGCATAGGGACAGCCACCTACGAGCAGTACTTC
TRBJ2-1,NA,NA,TRBV30,CASGLDLSYNEQFF,TGTGCCTCGGGGTTGGACCTCTCCTACAATGAGCAGTTCTTC
TRBJ2-1,NA,TRBD2,TRBV27,CASHPGTSGRANNEQFF,TGTGCCAGCCATCCCGGGACTAGCGGGAGGGCCAACAATGAGCAGTTCTTC
TRBJ2-5,NA,TRBD2,TRBV2,CASSPSGVETQYF,TGTGCCAGCTCCCCTAGCGGAGTGGAGACCCAGTACTTC
TRBJ2-2,NA,NA,TRBV13,CASSPRLWSGELFF,TGTGCCAGCAGCCCCCGCCTATGGTCCGGGGAGCTGTTTTTT
TRBJ1-2,NA,TRBD1,TRBV5-1,CASSRGQGDIYGYTF,TGCGCCAGCAGCCGAGGACAGGGGGATATCTATGGCTACACCTTC
TRBJ2-1,NA,NA,TRBV5-4,CASSPVPSYNEQFF,TGTGCCAGCAGCCCGGTCCCCTCCTACAATGAGCAGTTCTTC
TRBJ1-5,few,TRBD1,TRBV6-1,CASSETQGDQPQHF,TGTGCCAGCAGTGAAACCCAGGGGGATCAGCCCCAGCATTTT
TRBJ2-3,once,NA,TRBV19,CASGIGGGTDTQYF,TGTGCCAGTGGTATAGGGGGGGGCACAGATACGCAGTATTTT
TRBJ2-3,NA,NA,TRBV7-9,CSSSSLASSDTQYF,TGTTCCAGCAGCTCTTTAGCGAGTTCGGATACGCAGTATTTT
TRBJ1-1,NA,TRBD1,TRBV6-1,CASSAQGARTEAFF,TGTGCCAGCAGTGCACAGGGGGCTCGGACTGAAGCTTTCTTT
TRBJ2-7,NA,NA,TRBV5-1,CASSLGPSNYEQYF,TGCGCCAGCAGCTTGGGACCCAGTAACTACGAGCAGTACTTC
TRBJ2-3,NA,NA,TRBV5-1,CASSVSKRTDTQYF,TGCGCCAGCAGTGTGAGCAAGCGGACCGATACGCAGTATTTT
TRBJ2-7,NA,NA,TRBV7-2,CASSYTGISYEQYF,TGTGCCAGCAGCTATACGGGGATCTCCTACGAGCAGTACTTC
TRBJ2-5,few,NA,TRBV5-5,CASSPGTAYQETQYF,TGTGCCAGCAGCCCAGGGACTGCCTACCAAGAGACCCAGTACTTC
TRBJ2-1,NA,TRBD1,TRBV7-6,CASSPRDRGSLRGSYNEQFF,TGTGCCAGCAGCCCCCGGGACAGGGGGTCGCTCAGGGGTTCCTACAATGAGCAGTTCTTC
TRBJ2-3,NA,NA,TRBV11-3,CASSRLARNTDTQYF,TGTGCCAGCAGTCGCCTAGCGAGAAACACAGATACGCAGTATTTT
TRBJ2-4,once,TRBD2,TRBV19,CASSGGIAKNIQYF,TGTGCCAGTAGCGGGGGGATAGCCAAAAACATTCAGTACTTC
TRBJ1-4,NA,NA,TRBV5-6,CASSPQTINEKLFF,TGTGCCAGCAGCCCACAGACAATTAATGAAAAACTGTTTTTT
TRBJ1-1,NA,NA,TRBV28,CASSRQDLNTEAFF,TGTGCCAGCAGCCGACAGGACTTGAACACTGAAGCTTTCTTT
TRBJ2-3,NA,NA,TRBV11-3,CASSSTGDTQYF,TGTGCCAGCAGCTCCACCGGTGATACGCAGTATTTT
TRBJ2-5,once,TRBD2,TRBV6-5,CASTGTSGEQYF,TGTGCCAGCACCGGGACTAGCGGTGAGCAGTACTTC
TRBJ2-7,NA,TRBD2,TRBV7-9,CSSSLGLAVSYEQYF,TGTTCCAGCAGCTTAGGGCTAGCGGTCTCCTACGAGCAGTACTTC
TRBJ1-1,NA,NA,TRBV29-1,CSVYSDMNTEAFF,TGCAGCGTTTACAGTGACATGAACACTGAAGCTTTCTTT
TRBJ2-3,NA,TRBD2,TRBV19,CASSISSPGLSTDTQYF,TGTGCCAGTAGTATAAGCTCTCCGGGACTAAGCACAGATACGCAGTATTTT
TRBJ2-7,NA,NA,TRBV6-1,CASSASQREQYF,TGTGCCAGCAGTGCTTCGCAGCGAGAGCAGTACTTC
TRBJ1-1,NA,TRBD1,TRBV2,CASNFYRGNTEAFF,TGTGCCAGCAACTTCTACAGGGGGAACACTGAAGCTTTCTTT
TRBJ2-1,once,TRBD1,TRBV7-9,CASLSQDRARYNEQFF,TGTGCCAGCCTGTCCCAGGACAGGGCCAGGTACAATGAGCAGTTCTTC
TRBJ2-3,NA,TRBD2,TRBV2,CASSGGGTNGDTQYF,TGTGCCAGCAGTGGGGGGGGAACAAATGGAGATACGCAGTATTTT
TRBJ1-1,NA,NA,TRBV29-1,CSVTRGGHTEAFF,TGCAGCGTCACGAGGGGGGGGCACACTGAAGCTTTCTTT
TRBJ1-2,NA,TRBD1,TRBV5-1,CASSLIGTGGDYGYTF,TGCGCCAGCAGCTTAATCGGGACAGGGGGCGACTATGGCTACACCTTC
TRBJ2-1,NA,TRBD2,TRBV19,CASSGGRAWGEQFF,TGTGCCAGTTCCGGCGGGAGGGCCTGGGGTGAGCAGTTCTTC
TRBJ2-4,NA,TRBD2,TRBV27,CASSLGTMGSQYF,TGTGCCAGCAGTTTAGGGACTATGGGCAGTCAGTACTTC
TRBJ2-1,NA,NA,TRBV6-4,CASSANRVSNEQFF,TGTGCCAGCAGTGCTAACAGGGTTAGCAATGAGCAGTTCTTC
TRBJ2-1,NA,TRBD2,TRBV5-1,CASSFSSGIYNEQFF,TGCGCCAGCAGCTTTTCTAGCGGGATATACAATGAGCAGTTCTTC
TRBJ2-1,NA,NA,TRBV6-1,CASSAKREPVIDEQFF,TGTGCCAGCAGTGCCAAACGGGAGCCCGTAATCGATGAGCAGTTCTTC
TRBJ2-3,NA,NA,TRBV5-4,CASSSVALPGTDTQYF,TGTGCCAGCAGCTCTGTCGCGCTACCCGGCACAGATACGCAGTATTTT
TRBJ1-1,few,NA,TRBV29-1,CSVERGALGTEAFF,TGCAGCGTTGAAAGGGGTGCGTTGGGCACTGAAGCTTTCTTT
TRBJ2-2,NA,NA,TRBV4-3,CASSQDASSRELFF,TGCGCCAGCAGCCAAGATGCTAGCTCTCGGGAGCTGTTTTTT
TRBJ2-7,NA,NA,TRBV7-9,CSSSRGSPYEQYF,TGTTCCAGCAGCCGAGGGTCACCCTACGAGCAGTACTTC
TRBJ2-1,NA,NA,TRBV19,CASSGLGGNEQFF,TGTGCCAGTAGCGGACTAGGGGGGAATGAGCAGTTCTTC
TRBJ2-3,NA,NA,TRBV6-1,CASSGGLSDTQYF,TGTGCCAGCAGTGGAGGTTTATCAGATACGCAGTATTTT